What follows are 23 T cell receptor beta chains derived from one specimen sequenced in a study of tumor-infiltrating lymphocytes in primary liver carcinoma. Taking about 18-32 mg of unsorted bulk tissue, the authors co-extracted RNA and DNA. With roughly 540 ng total RNA as template and a constant-region primer, TCR beta cDNA was made. Construction of TCR beta libraries relied on three successive nested multiplex PCR rounds employing slightly modified ARM-PCR. TRBV1-TRBV30 forward and Cbeta reverse primers drove the first two approximately 10-cycle rounds. TCRdb re-called the multiplex PCR reads with MiXCR, one entry per CDR3 protein. The sample contains approximately 60,000 distinct CDR3 sequences, about two thirds of which appear only once. The specimen was liver tumor tissue from sampling region 2. Subset indicated: tumor region T2, inferior pole. The receptors were sampled from a man aged 35 to 55 with primary liver carcinoma and hepatitis B virus infection.

This clonotype came up a few times. The chain has TRBV4-2 and TRBJ1-1, with D hard to call. Trimming removed 1 base from V and 0 bases from J, with 6 bases in between. Germline V lookup: CDR1 LGHNA, CDR2 YNFKEQ. The CDR3 consists of 14 residues. The DNA of the CDR3 is TGTGCCAGCAGCCAAGGCGGGTTGAACACTGAAGCTTTCTTT. It translates to CASSQGGLNTEAFF.

A few counts support this clonotype. A read error may produce the germline difference seen at one junction end. The rearrangement joins TRBV29-1 to TRBJ2-5; 7 bases are a match to TRBD1. CDR1 SQVTM and CDR2 ANQGSEA come from the germline V gene. The CDR3 loop spans 13 amino acids. CDR3 in DNA: TGCTGCGTTGACGAACAGGGGATGGAGACCCAGTATTTC. Amino acid sequence: CCVDEQGMETQYF.

This clonotype was counted many times. The rearrangement joins TRBV28 to TRBJ1-3; 11 nucleotides align to TRBD1. The CDR3 totals 16 residues. The germline V gene encodes CDR1 MDHEN and CDR2 SYDVKM. V trimming: 4 bases; J trimming: 4 bases; junction bases outside the gene matches: 6. The CDR3 coding sequence is TGTGCCAGCAGTTCCCGGACAGGGGGCTTCGGAAACACCATATATTTT. Translation: CASSSRTGGFGNTIYF.

The chain is built from TRBV29-1 and TRBJ1-1; 8 bases are a match to TRBD1. Germline loops: CDR1 SQVTM, CDR2 ANQGSEA. V trimming: 7 bases; J trimming: 0 bases; junction bases outside the gene matches: 10. The CDR3 spans 15 residues. The CDR3 coding sequence is TGCAGCGCTGCAGGGGGCTGGGGGGTGAACACTGAAGCTTTCTTT. This sequence encodes CSAAGGWGVNTEAFF.

About this clonotype: This may be a read error: a much more frequent sequence differs by one nucleotide. The chain uses TRBV24-1 and TRBJ2-5; weak D call: TRBD2 (6 bases). The CDR3 covers 14 residues. Trimming removed 0 bases from V and 4 bases from J, with 8 bases in between. CDR1 and CDR2 (germline): KGHDR, SFDVKD. CDR3 in amino acids: CATSDLTSRETQYF. CDR3 sequence (DNA): TGTGCCACCAGTGATTTGACTAGCCGAGAGACCCAGTACTTC.

This clonotype was picked up a small number of times. Germline and junction disagree at one end, which may indicate a read error. The rearrangement links TRBV5-6 to TRBJ2-7; 10 bases fit TRBD1. The CDR3 sequence is 15 residues long. Germline assignment: CDR1 SGHDT and CDR2 YYEEEE. The CDR3 is CVSSAGQGELYEQYF. Here the CDR3 DNA reads TGTGTCAGCAGCGCCGGACAGGGGGAACTCTATGAGCAGTACTTC.

The chain carries TRBV6-2 or TRBV6-3 and TRBJ2-7; 11 nucleotides align to TRBD2. The germline V gene has CDR1 MNHEY and CDR2 SVGEGT. This CDR3 has 14 amino acids. The V and J ends lost 9 bases and 3 bases, in that order; junction bases with no gene match: 7. The DNA for the CDR3 is TGTGCCAGGAGCCGGACTAGCGGGCACTACGAGCAGTACTTC. Protein sequence: CARSRTSGHYEQYF.

As regards this clonotype: One end of the junction fails to match germline, which may point to a read error. This chain connects TRBV15 to TRBJ2-7; D is possibly TRBD1 (5 bases). Per the germline V gene, CDR1 is LNHNV and CDR2 is YYDKDF (reference sequence). This CDR3 contains 15 residues. CDR3 sequence (DNA): TGTGCCATCAGCAGAGAGGACAATTACCTCTACGAGCAGTACTTT. It yields the protein CAISREDNYLYEQYF.

This clonotype was seen a handful of times. The chain is built from TRBV12-3 or TRBV12-4 and TRBJ1-2, with D possibly being TRBD1 (6 bases). The CDR3 is 15 amino acids. V lost 6 bases and J lost 4, with 18 bases in between. This chain's CDR3 is CASSRTTGSGYGYTF. The CDR3 coding sequence is TGTGCCAGCAGCCGGACCACAGGGTCTGGCTATGGCTACACCTTC.

On this clonotype itself: Because the CDR3 is missing its conserved closing phenylalanine or tryptophan, this is likely a read error. The chain uses TRBV29-1 and TRBJ2-5; 14 bases line up with TRBD2. Germline loops: CDR1 SQVTM, CDR2 ANQGSEA. The CDR3 loop spans 14 amino acids. Written as DNA, the CDR3 is TGCAGCGTTGGGGGACTAGCGGGAGAAGAGATCCAGTACTTA. Translation: CSVGGLAGEEIQYL.

The rearrangement joins TRBV10-2 to TRBJ2-5; possibly TRBD2 for D (6 bases). Looked up from germline, CDR1 is WSHSY and CDR2 is SAAADI. V shed 4 bases and J shed 2 bases, with 17 bases lying between them. The length of the CDR3 is 16 residues. The chain's CDR3 is CASSAALLAAQETQYF. CDR3 DNA sequence: TGCGCCAGCAGTGCCGCGTTACTAGCAGCTCAAGAGACCCAGTACTTC.

This clonotype has a handful of counts. The chain combines TRBV28 with TRBJ1-5; 7 bases map to TRBD1. The CDR3 length is 15 residues. V was pared by 5 bases and J by 2 bases, with 6 bases of the junction left unmatched. CDR1 and CDR2 from the germline V gene are MDHEN and SYDVKM. CDR3 sequence (DNA): TGTGCCAGCAGTCTGACAGGGAAAGGCAATCAGCCCCAGCATTTT. Protein: CASSLTGKGNQPQHF. Using reference TRBV28 and TRBJ1-5 for the parts outside the CDR3, the full variable domain is DVKVTQSSRYLVKRTGEKVFLECVQDMDHENMFWYRQDPGLGLRLIYFSYDVKMKEKGDIPEGYSVSREKKERFSLILESASTNQTSMYLCASSLTGKGNQPQHFGDGTRLSIL.

This clonotype has just a few counts. The J gene is TRBJ2-1, the V gene TRBV11-2; TRBD2 matches at 8 bases. The CDR3 consists of 15 residues. With 3 bases clipped from V and 4 bases from J, the junction kept 5 bases outside the gene matches. Germline V gene lookup returns CDR1 SGHAT and CDR2 FQNNGV. The CDR3 DNA reads as TGTGCCAGCAGCTTCACTAGCGGAAGGTACAATGAGCAGTTCTTC. Translated, it gives CASSFTSGRYNEQFF.

On this clonotype: At one end the junction does not follow the germline gene, possibly because of a read error. The rearrangement links TRBV10-3 to TRBJ2-2, with TRBD1 as a possible D gene (6 bases). Germline V gives CDR1 ENHRY, CDR2 SYGVKD. The length of the CDR3 is 16 residues. This chain's CDR3 is CAIMWTEGGNTGKLFF. The CDR3 bases are TGTGCCATCATGTGGACAGAAGGTGGGAACACCGGGAAGCTGTTTTTT.

This clonotype appeared a single time. Its ends do not fully match the called genes, so a read error is possible. This chain joins TRBV29-1 and TRBJ2-1; D unresolved. In germline, CDR1 is SQVTM, CDR2 ANQGSEA. This CDR3 has 12 amino acids. The CDR3 coding sequence is TGCAGCGTTGAAGGCAGATACAATGAGCAGCTCTTC. This sequence encodes CSVEGRYNEQLF.

The chain carries TRBV13 and TRBJ2-4; D is uncertain. CDR1 and CDR2 from the germline V gene are PRHDT and FYEKMQ (reference sequence). Trimming took off 7 bases at V and 3 bases at J, with 22 bases between the two ends. CDR3 size: 17 residues. CDR3 amino acids: CASTVVTGDVDKNIQYF. The CDR3 nucleotides read TGTGCCAGCACTGTCGTGACTGGCGACGTGGACAAAAACATTCAGTACTTC.

This clonotype was recorded a few times. One end of the junction is discordant with germline, which a read error may explain. V is TRBV28 and J is TRBJ2-1; 12 bases align to TRBD2. The CDR3 extends over 16 amino acids. CDR1 MDHEN and CDR2 SYDVKM come from the germline V gene. The CDR3 sequence: CTSSRLGLAGRNEQFF. The CDR3, as DNA: TGTACCAGCAGTCGCCTCGGACTAGCGGGACGCAATGAGCAGTTCTTC.

This clonotype appeared many times. This chain uses TRBV29-1 with TRBJ1-5; TRBD1 might be the D (6 bases). V was cut by 7 bases and J by 4 bases, with 14 bases left in between. The CDR3 totals 13 residues. Germline CDR1 reads SQVTM; CDR2 reads ANQGSEA. The CDR3 sequence: CSAGGGANQPQHF. DNA for the CDR3: TGCAGCGCCGGAGGGGGAGCGAATCAGCCCCAGCATTTT.

With respect to this clonotype: No conserved phenylalanine or tryptophan is present at the end of the CDR3, so a read error is the likely explanation. It is unclear where the CDR3 begins or ends on the DNA, so no DNA is shown, and the CDR3 is as TCRdb lists it. The chain employs TRBV11-2 and TRBJ2-1; TRBD2 is the table's D call, not checked against the DNA. In germline, CDR1 is SGHAT, CDR2 FQNNGV. Ends included, the CDR3 has 14 residues. The CDR3 reads CACSLYRLVSEQFL.

This clonotype was recorded once. The germline gene is not matched at one end of the junction; a read error may be the cause. The chain couples TRBV10-2 to TRBJ1-4; 8 positions agree with TRBD1. The CDR3 loop spans 14 amino acids. CDR1 and CDR2 from the germline V gene are WSHSY and SAAADI. Written as DNA, the CDR3 is TGCGCCAGCAGTGAGTCTGACAGGGGCTTGGTACTGTCTTTT. The encoded protein is CASSESDRGLVLSF.

In the case of this clonotype: Likely a read error: the CDR3 ends without its conserved phenylalanine or tryptophan. The DNA is omitted, as the CDR3 cannot be located on it reliably, and the CDR3 follows TCRdb's listing. This chain joins TRBV11-2 and TRBJ2-7; TRBD1 is taken as the D call from the table, unchecked against the DNA. The CDR3 comprises 14 residues, both ends counted. Germline CDR1 and CDR2: SGHAT and FQNNGV. Here the CDR3 reads CTSSLDAGAGEQCI.

On this clonotype itself: This could be a read error, since a much larger clone is one nucleotide away. This chain links TRBV7-9 with TRBJ2-4; D is undetermined. Per the germline V gene, CDR1 is SEHNR and CDR2 is FQNEAQ (reference sequence). The CDR3 covers 13 residues. DNA for the CDR3: TGTGCCAGCGGCTTAGACACCCAAAACATTCAGTACTTC. Translating gives CASGLDTQNIQYF.

As for this clonotype: The final CDR3 position lacks the conserved phenylalanine or tryptophan, pointing to a likely read error. The chain links TRBV11-1 to TRBJ2-5; 7 nucleotides line up with TRBD1. The length of the CDR3 is 14 residues. In germline, CDR1 is SGHAT, CDR2 FQDESV (reference sequence). CDR3 residues: CTSSGQVEMETQYL. In DNA, the CDR3 is TGTACCAGCAGTGGACAGGTGGAGATGGAGACCCAGTACCTC.